One sample yielded the 27 T cell receptor beta chains listed below, sequenced in a study of cytomegalovirus exposure and HLA in healthy donors. The PCR employed 60 Vbeta primers together with 13 Jbeta primers. Produced via immunoSEQ multiplex PCR; TCRdb's table is partial and in-frame only. In the table there are around 170,000 clones, around 80% of which are singletons. The material sequenced was PBMCs. The receptors come from a man between 40 and 49 years old in good health and CMV-seronegative.

The chain employs TRBV6-1 and TRBJ2-2, with TRBD1 as a possible D gene (5 bases). The CDR3 runs 16 residues. V lost 4 bases, J lost 3 bases, and 15 bases lay in between. Per germline, CDR1 MNHNS and CDR2 SASEGT. CDR3 bases: TGTGCCAGCAGTGGTCAGGGTTTTTCGCACACCGGGGAGCTGTTTTTT. This translates into CASSGQGFSHTGELFF.

This rearrangement joins TRBV9 to TRBJ2-1; 12 bases agree with TRBD2. Trimming at V came to 4 bases and at J to 4 bases, leaving 3 bases not matched to a gene. The CDR3 extends over 15 amino acids. CDR1 and CDR2 from the germline V gene are SGDLS and YYNGEE. The CDR3 DNA sequence: TGTGCCAGCAGCTCAGGACTAGCGGGGTACAATGAGCAGTTCTTC. This gives the protein CASSSGLAGYNEQFF. Filled out from reference TRBV9 and TRBJ2-1, the complete variable domain reads DSGVTQTPKHLITATGQRVTLRCSPRSGDLSVYWYQQSLDQGLQFLIQYYNGEERAKGNILERFSAQQFPDLHSELNLSSLELGDSALYFCASSSGLAGYNEQFFGPGTRLTVL.

The table lists this clone with a count of one. This sequence joins TRBV7-3 and TRBJ2-3; no clear D gene. The CDR3 runs 13 residues. V lost 3 bases, J lost 6 bases, and 10 bases lay in between. Looked up from germline, CDR1 is SGHTA and CDR2 is FQGTGA. The CDR3 DNA follows: TGTGCCAGCAGCTTTATTCCGAGTGATACGCAGTATTTT. The encoded protein is CASSFIPSDTQYF. The full variable domain, in which reference TRBV7-3 and TRBJ2-3 provide the parts outside the CDR3, is GAGVSQTPSNKVTEKGKYVELRCDPISGHTALYWYRQSLGQGPEFLIYFQGTGAADDSGLPNDRFFAVRPEGSVSTLKIQRTERGDSAVYLCASSFIPSDTQYFGPGTRLTVL.

The V and J genes are TRBV19 and TRBJ1-5; a weak D match, TRBD1 (6 bases). Germline V gene sequence: CDR1 LNHDA, CDR2 SQIVND (reference sequence). V gave up 9 bases and J gave up 4 bases, with 16 bases separating them. The CDR3 length is 14 residues. The CDR3: CASRHTGLNQPQHF. DNA of the CDR3: TGTGCCAGCCGACACACAGGGTTGAATCAGCCCCAGCATTTT.

The gene calls are TRBV19 and TRBJ2-3; D perhaps matches TRBD1 (5 bases). The CDR3 length is 14 residues. Trimming took off 3 bases at V and 2 bases at J, with 9 bases between the two ends. Germline CDR1 reads LNHDA; CDR2 reads SQIVND (reference sequence). The chain's CDR3 is CASSMGRFTDTQYF. Here the CDR3 DNA reads TGTGCCAGTAGTATGGGGCGGTTCACAGATACGCAGTATTTT.

The chain has TRBV6-5 and TRBJ1-2; a possible D gene is TRBD1 (5 bases). V was shortened by 7 bases and J by 5 bases, with 14 bases between the two germline ends. Germline lookup yields CDR1 MNHEY and CDR2 SVGAGI. CDR3 length: 13 amino acids. CDR3 protein: CASTTGGAYGYTF. CDR3 nucleotide sequence: TGTGCCAGCACCACGGGAGGGGCTTATGGCTACACCTTC.

The V and J genes are TRBV10-2 and TRBJ2-2, with 8 positions matching TRBD2. The J segment lost 2 bases and the V segment lost 6 bases, leaving 20 bases of the junction unmatched. CDR1 and CDR2 (germline): WSHSY, SAAADI. The CDR3 consists of 20 residues. The CDR3 reads CASREPNSGTKVRNTGELFF. In nucleotides, the CDR3 is TGCGCCAGCAGAGAACCAAATAGCGGGACAAAAGTTAGAAACACCGGGGAGCTGTTTTTT.

This chain joins TRBV19 and TRBJ2-1; TRBD2 might be the D (6 bases). The germline V gene encodes CDR1 LNHDA and CDR2 SQIVND (reference sequence). This CDR3 spans 16 amino acids. Trimming pared 2 bases from V and 1 base from J, leaving 12 bases between. CDR3 region: CASSIPLARSYNEQFF. As DNA, the CDR3 is TGTGCCAGTAGTATACCTCTAGCGAGATCCTACAATGAGCAGTTCTTC. The variable domain in full, with the rest retrieved from reference TRBV19 and TRBJ2-1, is DGGITQSPKYLFRKEGQNVTLSCEQNLNHDAMYWYRQDPGQGLRLIYYSQIVNDFQKGDIAEGYSVSREKKESFPLTVTSAQKNPTAFYLCASSIPLARSYNEQFFGPGTRLTVL.

A single count supports this clone. This chain uses TRBV5-1 with TRBJ2-5; perhaps TRBD1 as D (6 bases). V was pared by 0 bases and J by 3 bases, with 9 bases between. The CDR3 totals 14 residues. CDR1 and CDR2 (germline): SGHRS, YFSETQ. CDR3 amino acids: CASSLVPGEETQYF. CDR3 DNA sequence: TGCGCCAGCAGCTTGGTCCCAGGGGAAGAGACCCAGTACTTC.

This rearrangement joins TRBV11-2 to TRBJ1-6, with TRBD1 matching 7 bases. Germline lookup yields CDR1 SGHAT and CDR2 FQNNGV. The CDR3 is 18 amino acids. V dropped 1 base and J dropped 5; count of bases not matched to a gene: 11. CDR3 DNA: TGTGCCAGCAGCTTAGTATCACATTCCGGGACAGATAATTCACCCCTCCACTTT. Protein sequence: CASSLVSHSGTDNSPLHF.

In regard to this clone: At one end, the junction sequence differs from germline, possibly due to a read error. The chain carries TRBV2 and TRBJ2-4; a possible D gene is TRBD1 (6 bases). Germline lookup yields CDR1 SNHLY and CDR2 FYNNEI. CDR3 length: 17 amino acids. CDR3 loop: CASTRDMNPSAKNSQYF. DNA for the CDR3: TGTGCCAGTACAAGGGACATGAACCCCTCGGCCAAAAACAGTCAGTACTTC.

The rearrangement uses TRBV4-2 and TRBJ2-7, with D possibly being TRBD1 (6 bases). V was shortened by 2 bases and J by 0 bases, with 14 bases between the two germline ends. This CDR3 is 16 amino acids long. CDR1 LGHNA and CDR2 YNFKEQ come from the germline V gene. The CDR3 spells CASSQSDRPVSYEQYF. DNA for the CDR3: TGTGCCAGCAGCCAATCGGACAGACCCGTCTCCTACGAGCAGTACTTC.

V is TRBV7-2 and J is TRBJ2-3, with D tentatively TRBD1 (6 bases). Between the trimmed V and J ends, which lost 5 bases and 2 bases, there was a span of 14 bases. This CDR3 has 15 amino acids. Per the germline V gene, CDR1 is SGHTA and CDR2 is FQGNSA. The DNA of the CDR3 is TGTGCCAGCAGCGGAGACAGGTTTTCCACAGATACGCAGTATTTT. The encoded protein is CASSGDRFSTDTQYF. Full variable domain (missing parts from reference TRBV7-2 and TRBJ2-3): GAGVSQSPSNKVTEKGKDVELRCDPISGHTALYWYRQSLGQGLEFLIYFQGNSAPDKSGLPSDRFSAERTGGSVSTLTIQRTQQEDSAVYLCASSGDRFSTDTQYFGPGTRLTVL.

The chain employs TRBV28 and TRBJ2-2, with 13 bases fitting TRBD2. The germline V gene encodes CDR1 MDHEN and CDR2 SYDVKM. J lost 1 base, V lost 6 bases, and 8 bases had no gene match. The CDR3 loop spans 18 amino acids. Here the CDR3 DNA reads TGTGCCAGCAGCCAAGGACTAGCGGGAGTGCGGAACACCGGGGAGCTGTTTTTT. Amino acids: CASSQGLAGVRNTGELFF.

This clone was seen a few times. This rearrangement joins TRBV7-9 to TRBJ2-7; D is uncertain. This CDR3 spans 14 amino acids. The V and J ends lost 5 bases and 4 bases respectively, with 15 bases between them. Germline assignment: CDR1 SEHNR and CDR2 FQNEAQ (reference sequence). CDR3 sequence reads: CASSGLEDGYEQYV. CDR3 bases: TGTGCCAGCAGCGGCCTAGAGGATGGGTACGAGCAGTACGTC.

V usage is TRBV5-4 and J usage is TRBJ2-5; the match to TRBD2 covers 7 bases. The DNA matches TRBJ2-7 better at its end, which makes the J call doubtful. This CDR3 is built from 18 residues. Per germline, CDR1 SGHNT and CDR2 YYREEE (reference sequence). In DNA form, the CDR3 reads TGTGCCAGCAGTTCCGGGGGGACTGGTAACAAGGGGACCTACGAGCAGTACTTC. Translation gives CASSSGGTGNKGTYEQYF.

J is TRBJ2-5 and V is TRBV19; 9 bases fit TRBD2. CDR1 is LNHDA and CDR2 is SQIVND in the germline V gene (reference sequence). V dropped 6 bases and J dropped 5; count of bases not matched to a gene: 7. The CDR3 contains 14 residues. The CDR3 DNA follows: TGTGCCAGTAGGACTAGCGGATCCTTCGAGACCCAGTACTTC. It codes for CASRTSGSFETQYF.

The chain joins TRBV5-1 to TRBJ2-2; D unresolved. CDR3 length: 11 amino acids. Germline V gene lookup returns CDR1 SGHRS and CDR2 YFSETQ. V lost 4 bases, J lost 6 bases, and 4 bases lay in between. The CDR3 reads CASSTAGELFF. In DNA form, the CDR3 reads TGCGCCAGCAGCACGGCCGGGGAGCTGTTTTTT.

DNA of the CDR3: TGCGCCAGCAGCCAACCAGGGACTGTCTATGGCTACACCTTC. Protein sequence: CASSQPGTVYGYTF. The chain joins TRBV4-1 to TRBJ1-2, with D possibly matching TRBD1 (5 bases). Germline V gene lookup returns CDR1 MGHRA and CDR2 YSYEKL. Between the trimmed V and J ends, which lost 2 bases and 4 bases, there was a span of 11 bases. The CDR3 runs 14 residues.

The chain joins TRBV28 to TRBJ2-3; 11 nucleotides align to TRBD2. Germline-derived CDR1 and CDR2 are MDHEN and SYDVKM. V lost 9 bases and J lost 3; bases outside the gene matches: 8. CDR3 length: 15 residues. The CDR3 here is CASTLAGGPTDTQYF. In DNA, the CDR3 is TGTGCCAGTACCTTAGCGGGAGGGCCTACAGATACGCAGTATTTT. Based on the CDR3 plus reference TRBV28 and TRBJ2-3, the full variable domain is DVKVTQSSRYLVKRTGEKVFLECVQDMDHENMFWYRQDPGLGLRLIYFSYDVKMKEKGDIPEGYSVSREKKERFSLILESASTNQTSMYLCASTLAGGPTDTQYFGPGTRLTVL.

This clone was seen only a few times. The chain carries TRBV27 and TRBJ2-2; TRBD1 agrees at 7 bases. The CDR3 has 14 amino acids. Looked up from germline, CDR1 is MNHEY and CDR2 is SMNVEV (reference sequence). V shed 6 bases, J shed 1 base, and the junction held 2 bases outside the gene matches. CDR3 in amino acids: CASRQGMNTGELFF. As DNA, the CDR3 is TGTGCCAGCAGACAGGGGATGAACACCGGGGAGCTGTTTTTT.

In regard to this clone: Its ends do not fully match the called genes, so a read error is possible. The V gene is TRBV5-1, the J gene TRBJ1-2; the match to TRBD1 covers 9 bases. CDR1 is SGHRS and CDR2 is YFSETQ in the germline V gene. This CDR3 spans 13 amino acids. The CDR3 loop reads CASSPPGQGIYAF. The CDR3 coding sequence is TGCGCCAGCAGCCCCCCGGGACAGGGTATTTACGCCTTC. The full variable domain, its missing parts supplied by reference TRBV5-1 and TRBJ1-2, is KAGVTQTPRYLIKTRGQQVTLSCSPISGHRSVSWYQQTPGQGLQFLFEYFSETQRNKGNFPGRFSGRQFSNSRSEMNVSTLELGDSALYLCASSPPGQGIYAFGSGTRLTVV.

This clone was detected a few times. V is TRBV15 and J is TRBJ1-2; 12 bases are shared with TRBD1. Germline CDR1 is LNHNV and CDR2 is YYDKDF (reference sequence). The J segment lost 6 bases and the V segment lost 0 bases, leaving 8 bases of the junction unmatched. This CDR3 has 17 amino acids. The chain's CDR3 is CATSRDLGQGAVNGYTF. The CDR3 bases are TGTGCCACCAGCAGAGATCTGGGACAGGGGGCGGTTAATGGCTACACCTTC.

CDR3 amino acids: CASSYRTDTIYF. CDR3 bases: TGTGCCAGCAGCTACCGGACAGACACCATATATTTT. This rearrangement joins TRBV7-9 to TRBJ1-3; D is possibly TRBD1 (6 bases). This CDR3 contains 12 residues. The ends were cut back, 4 bases at V and 8 bases at J, with 9 bases in the middle. Germline lookup yields CDR1 SEHNR and CDR2 FQNEAQ (reference sequence). The full variable domain, with the rest looked up from reference TRBV7-9 and TRBJ1-3, is DTGVSQNPRHKITKRGQNVTFRCDPISEHNRLYWYRQTLGQGPEFLTYFQNEAQLEKSRLLSDRFSAERPKGSFSTLEIQRTEQGDSAMYLCASSYRTDTIYFGEGSWLTVV.

The CDR3 spells CASSLSRAEETQYF. DNA for the CDR3: TGTGCCAGCAGCTTATCTCGAGCGGAAGAGACCCAGTACTTC. The chain uses TRBV7-6 and TRBJ2-5, with D possibly matching TRBD2 (5 bases). CDR1 and CDR2 from the germline V gene are SGHVS and FNYEAQ. V lost 2 bases to trimming and J lost 3 bases, with 10 bases between them. The CDR3 has 14 amino acids.

The gene calls are TRBV11-2 and TRBJ1-3; the D is unclear. CDR3 length: 16 amino acids. Germline V gives CDR1 SGHAT, CDR2 FQNNGV. Trimming left V 0 bases short and J 4 bases short, with 13 bases between. Here the CDR3 DNA reads TGTGCCAGCAGCTTAGAAGGAGCCGAATTCGGAAACACCATATATTTT. This translates into CASSLEGAEFGNTIYF.

The J gene is TRBJ1-2, the V gene TRBV30, with 9 bases fitting TRBD1. Germline-derived CDR1 and CDR2 are GTSNPN and SVGIG (reference sequence). The CDR3 has 14 residues. The V gene end was trimmed by 4 bases and the J gene end by 8 bases; junction bases not matched to a gene: 11. The CDR3 loop is CAWTPGQGLQGYTF. The CDR3, as DNA: TGTGCCTGGACTCCGGGACAGGGTTTGCAAGGCTACACCTTC.